These T cell receptor beta chains were read from a single sample in a study of shared T cell receptors in the human thymus. TCRdb's table, derived via immunoSEQ multiplex PCR, lists solely in-frame clones and lacks some. The sample contains 540,000 or so clones, about 84% of which appear only once. These data also featured in a second study, about human thymus T cells.

What was sequenced was thymocytes. The receptor source for this set is a boy less than two years old with a congenital heart defect. CDR3s include the opening cysteine and the closing phenylalanine or tryptophan. The D gene is left open where the match is weak. Clone sizes are given selectively: once, few, many, or a class where the clone is expanded.

d_call | clone_size | j_call | v_call | cdr3_nt | cdr3_aa
TRBD1 | . | TRBJ1-2 | TRBV4-2 | TGTGCCAGCAGCCAAGTGGCAGGGGGCCGTGGCTACACCTTC | CASSQVAGGRGYTF
TRBD1 | . | TRBJ1-5 | TRBV27 | TGTGCCAGCAGTTTATCGGCCGGGACAGTAGATCAGCCCCAGCATTTT | CASSLSAGTVDQPQHF
TRBD1 | . | TRBJ1-4 | TRBV6-5 | TGTGCCAGCAGTGCGACAGGGGTTGGTGAAAAACTGTTTTTT | CASSATGVGEKLFF
. | . | TRBJ1-4 | TRBV19 | TGTGCCAGTAGTTTTCCGGACAGCCACTTCAATGAAAAACTGTTTTTT | CASSFPDSHFNEKLFF
. | once | TRBJ2-7 | TRBV7-2 | TGTGCCAGCAGCTATACCCCCGGGTCCCCGCTCGGATACGAGCAGTACTTC | CASSYTPGSPLGYEQYF
TRBD2 | . | TRBJ2-1 | TRBV6-1 | TGTGCCAGCAGTGAAAGGAGTAGTGGGGAGACTAGCGGGAGAAGCAATGAGCAGTTCTTC | CASSERSSGETSGRSNEQFF
TRBD2 | . | TRBJ2-5 | TRBV19 | TGTGCCAGTAGCCTTGGACTAGCGGGAGGGGAGACCCAGTACTTC | CASSLGLAGGETQYF
TRBD2 | . | TRBJ2-1 | TRBV6-1 | TGTGCCAGCAGTGGACTAGCGGGAGGGGTGAGCTCCTACAATGAGCAGTTCTTC | CASSGLAGGVSSYNEQFF
. | . | TRBJ1-1 | TRBV11-2 | TGTGCCAGCAGCTTAGTGGGGGGTAGGGTGGACACTGAAGCTTTCTTT | CASSLVGGRVDTEAFF
TRBD2 | . | TRBJ2-5 | TRBV5-8 | TGTGCCAGCAGCTTTCCCGAAGCGGGAGGACTGAAGACCCAGTACTTC | CASSFPEAGGLKTQYF
. | . | TRBJ1-4 | TRBV28 | TGTGCCAGCACAACCGGGGCAGGGGTAGCTAGAACTAATGAAAAACTGTTTTTT | CASTTGAGVARTNEKLFF
TRBD2 | . | TRBJ2-5 | TRBV5-4 | TGTGCCAGCAGCTCCCCGGCCCCGCGGGGGGAGACCCAGTACTTC | CASSSPAPRGETQYF
. | few | TRBJ1-2 | TRBV6-5 | TGTGCCAGCAGTGGCTACAGGGAAATGCGTGGCTACACCTTC | CASSGYREMRGYTF
. | . | TRBJ2-7 | TRBV4-1 | TGCGCCAGCAGCCTCGCTCAGGGGACATGGTTCGAGCAGTACTTC | CASSLAQGTWFEQYF
TRBD1 | . | TRBJ2-3 | TRBV5-4 | TGTGCCAGCAGCCCTAACGAAGAGGGACAGGGGCTTGATACGCAGTATTTT | CASSPNEEGQGLDTQYF
. | . | TRBJ2-5 | TRBV1 | TGCACCAGCAGCCTCTTTAGCACAGAGACCCAGTACTTC | CTSSLFSTETQYF
TRBD1 | . | TRBJ2-2 | TRBV6-4 | TGTGCCAGCAGTGACTCCCCTTCTAGACAGGGGGCGACCGGGGAGCTGTTTTTT | CASSDSPSRQGATGELFF
. | . | TRBJ2-1 | TRBV4-3 | TGCGCCAGCAGCCAACTGCCCCGGGAGTTGGCCTACAATGAGCAGTTCTTC | CASSQLPRELAYNEQFF
TRBD2 | . | TRBJ2-7 | TRBV30 | TGTGCCTGTCCGGCAAGCGGGAGAGGCGAGCAGTACTTC | CACPASGRGEQYF
TRBD2 | . | TRBJ2-2 | TRBV6-5 | TGTGCCAGCAGTTACTCGCGGGAGGGGAACACCGGGGAGCTGTTTTTT | CASSYSREGNTGELFF
. | . | TRBJ1-2 | TRBV2 | TGTGCCAGCACCCCCATAGCGGAAAGGGGCTATGGCTACACCTTC | CASTPIAERGYGYTF
TRBD1 | . | TRBJ1-3 | TRBV27 | TGTGCCAGCAGCCGGACAGGGGAGGGTGGAAACACCATATATTTT | CASSRTGEGGNTIYF
TRBD2 | . | TRBJ2-3 | TRBV4-3 | TGCGCCAGCAGCCAAGGGCGTACTAGCGGGAGCGGGGCAGATACGCAGTATTTT | CASSQGRTSGSGADTQYF
. | . | TRBJ1-1 | TRBV11-3 | TGTGCCAGCAGCTTACGGGGTCTAAACACTGAAGCTTTCTTT | CASSLRGLNTEAFF
. | few | TRBJ2-1 | TRBV2 | TGTGCCAGCAGTGAAAGGCGGGGCCCCTCCTACAATGAGCAGTTCTTC | CASSERRGPSYNEQFF
. | . | TRBJ2-3 | TRBV7-3 | TGTGCCAGCAGCCGCGTCGGGGCTAGCGGTGACAGGGGCACGCAGTATTTT | CASSRVGASGDRGTQYF
. | . | TRBJ2-3 | TRBV5-4 | TGTGCCAGCAGCTTAGATCGGGGAGATACGCAGTATTTT | CASSLDRGDTQYF
TRBD1 | . | TRBJ2-3 | TRBV6-6 | TGTGCCAGCAGCGGGGACAGGTTCACAGATACGCAGTATTTT | CASSGDRFTDTQYF
. | . | TRBJ1-1 | TRBV9 | TGTGCCAGCAGCCCTACAGGGAACACTGAAGCTTTCTTT | CASSPTGNTEAFF
TRBD1 | . | TRBJ1-1 | TRBV6-5 | TGTGCCAGCAGCCGGACAGGGATGAACACTGAAGCTTTCTTT | CASSRTGMNTEAFF
TRBD1 | . | TRBJ2-7 | TRBV4-1 | TGCGCCAGCAGCCCTCGGACAGGGGGGTTTGCGGCCTCCTACGAGCAGTACTTC | CASSPRTGGFAASYEQYF
. | once | TRBJ1-2 | TRBV7-2 | TGTGCCAGCAGCTCCGGACACGCGTCCAACTATGGCTACACCTTC | CASSSGHASNYGYTF
. | . | TRBJ2-1 | TRBV27 | TGTGCCAGCAGTGTCCCGGCAGACAACCCGGGAGAGAATGAGCAGTTCTTC | CASSVPADNPGENEQFF
. | . | TRBJ2-3 | TRBV4-2 | TGTGCCAGCAGCCAAGGTGCCCCGGGGGATACGCAGTATTTT | CASSQGAPGDTQYF
. | . | TRBJ2-7 | TRBV15 | TGTGCCACCAGCAGAGATTTGGAGTACGAGCAGTACTTC | CATSRDLEYEQYF
. | . | TRBJ2-6 | TRBV4-2 | TGTGCCAGCAGCCAAGAACCGGGGGTGGACTCTGGGGCCAACGTCCTGACTTTC | CASSQEPGVDSGANVLTF
. | . | TRBJ1-2 | TRBV2 | TGTGCCAGCAGTGGAGGGAAAGGCGCCTATGGCTACACCTTC | CASSGGKGAYGYTF
TRBD1 | . | TRBJ2-5 | TRBV29-1 | TGCAGCGTGGACGTGACAGGGGGCCCAGAGACCCAGTACTTC | CSVDVTGGPETQYF
. | . | TRBJ1-2 | TRBV5-6 | TGTGCCAGCAGCTTCGACGGACAGATCTATGGCTACACCTTC | CASSFDGQIYGYTF
TRBD2 | . | TRBJ2-1 | TRBV27 | TGTGCCAGCAGTTTAGTTACAGGACTAGCGGGAGTGTGGTCCTACAATGAGCAGTTCTTC | CASSLVTGLAGVWSYNEQFF
. | . | TRBJ2-5 | TRBV27 | TGTGCCAGCAACAAGGGGACCCGGGGGGAGACCCAGTACTTC | CASNKGTRGETQYF